Listed here are 3 T cell receptor beta chains from one sample, sequenced in a study of regulatory T cells in long-lasting Graves disease. Researchers made TCR beta libraries by using iRepertoire HTBI primers and running Arm-PCR on CDR3 regions. MiXCR, run by TCRdb on the multiplex PCR reads, gives a single entry per CDR3 protein. The repertoire holds a few hundred thousand distinct CDR3 sequences, 12% to 15% seen once, with roughly 15% in the top ten. Time point of the sample: newly diagnosed GD, antithyroid drugs for less than 3 months. The TCR library was made from RNA that had been extracted from PBMCs in TRIzol. These same records also appear under a second study, on T cells in Graves' hyperthyroidism and ophthalmopathy.

The sequenced sample was peripheral blood mononuclear cells (PBMCs), obtained at new diagnosis, from a patient treated with antithyroid drugs. Receptors were obtained from a woman in her 50s with Graves disease.

J is TRBJ1-5 and V is TRBV12-3 or TRBV12-4; 7 nucleotides agree with TRBD1. V was clipped by 5 bases and J by 0 bases; unmatched bases: 10. This CDR3 is built from 17 residues. The CDR3 spells CASSLNWGTVSNQPQHF. CDR3 coding DNA: TGTGCCAGCAGTCTTAACTGGGGGACAGTTAGCAATCAGCCCCAGCATTTT.

This clonotype was recorded a few times. The V call is TRBV7-3, the J call TRBJ2-1; the D is unclear. The CDR3 length is 14 residues. CDR1 and CDR2 from the germline V gene are SGHTA and FQGTGA. V was clipped by 8 bases and J by 4 bases, with 15 bases between them. The CDR3 coding sequence is TGTGCCAGCCCACGGCAAGGGATTTACAATGAGCAGTTCTTC. Amino acid sequence: CASPRQGIYNEQFF.

Only a few counts were recorded for this clonotype. The rearrangement uses TRBV5-1 and TRBJ1-1; no reliable D call. This CDR3 spans 13 amino acids. V was trimmed by 4 bases and J by 1 base, leaving 8 bases between them. Germline V gene lookup returns CDR1 SGHRS and CDR2 YFSETQ. The DNA of the CDR3 is TGCGCCAGCAGCGTAAAACAGAACACTGAAGCTTTCTTT. Translated, it gives CASSVKQNTEAFF.